The clone carrying this TCR beta chain was recorded a few times. What it binds is unknown. CDR1 and CDR2 from the germline V gene are SNHLY and FYNNEI. The CDR3 loop spans 14 amino acids. Trimming took 7 bases from V and 9 from J, leaving 16 bases between them. This sample was taken from a study of breast tumors, draining lymph nodes, adjacent tissues. Whole-study results and caveats: Tumor repertoires ranked between lymph nodes and nontumor tissue in diversity, with V and J gene preferences. Compared with basal-like, luminal-like tumors shared significantly more repertoire with nontumor tissue. Data only fit, rather than demonstrated, lymph node origin of most tumor T cells.

TCRdb reprocessed the multiplex PCR reads via MiXCR and lists one record per CDR3 protein. Seen here are about 22,000 distinct CDR3 sequences, around 41% observed once, and the top ten hold approximately 25%. The TCR originated in a female donor with breast cancer. Some clones in this sample may be carry-over from other donors' samples. The sample taken for sequencing was breast tumor tissue. The rearrangement uses TRBV2 and TRBJ1-6; D not certain. CDR3: CASTPDFSGSPLHF. In DNA form, the CDR3 reads TGTGCCAGCACCCCCGACTTTAGTGGTTCACCCCTCCACTTT.